This entry describes one T cell receptor (beta chain). As yet, its antigen is unknown. The data derive from a study of cytomegalovirus exposure and HLA in healthy donors. V was shortened by 0 bases and J by 9 bases, with 16 bases between the two germline ends. Germline assignment: CDR1 SGDLS and CDR2 YYNGEE. The CDR3 contains 16 residues. This PCR relied on a set of 60 Vbeta primers and 13 Jbeta primers. The assay was immunoSEQ multiplex PCR, and TCRdb's table has in-frame clones only and misses some. The record lists about 140,000 clones, of which the ten most abundant hold about 2.2%. Healthy bone marrow donors made up the cohort. Whole-study results and caveats: Within a later analysis, the majority of CMV-associated TCR beta chains appeared HLA-restricted. Association with HLA alleles at 0.05 false discovery rate was found for 15,000 to 20,000 TCR beta sequences in a later analysis. Previous analysis showed most TCR beta V segments were productive about 87% or about 30% of the time.

The clonotype comes from a woman younger than 30 in good health and CMV-seronegative. The sample was PBMCs. V and J are TRBV9 and TRBJ1-6; a weak D match, TRBD1 (5 bases). The CDR3 here is CASSVGINRQASPLHF. The CDR3 DNA is TGTGCCAGCAGCGTAGGGATTAACAGGCAAGCTTCACCCCTCCACTTT.